This T cell receptor (beta chain) was captured in a study of blood T cell dynamics during melanoma immunotherapy. TCRdb's table, derived via immunoSEQ multiplex PCR, lists solely in-frame clones and lacks some. Of roughly 4,000 clones listed, 60% to 85% are singletons. Time point noted: week 3, after first cycle of checkpoint inhibitor. This CDR3 is 16 amino acids long. Between the trimmed V and J ends, which lost 1 base and 4 bases, there was a span of 14 bases. Looked up from germline, CDR1 is MNHNS and CDR2 is SASEGT. The TCR was taken from a human donor with melanoma. The V and J genes are TRBV6-1 and TRBJ2-4; D is perhaps TRBD1 or TRBD2 (5 bases each). The input for sequencing was blood, taken from a patient treated with checkpoint blockade. CDR3 sequence: CASSEVGRGGKNIQYF. The CDR3 coding sequence is TGTGCCAGCAGTGAAGTGGGACGGGGCGGGAAAAACATTCAGTACTTC.